A selection of T cell receptor beta chains follows, all from one sample in a study of T cell responses to AZD1222 COVID-19 vaccine. Only in-frame clones appear in the TCRdb table, and some are missing; sequencing was by immunoSEQ multiplex PCR. The repertoire has some 150,000 clones, 70% to 90% of them found once; the top ten carry around 3%. This specimen was peripheral blood, taken 28 days after the second AZD1222 dose. These receptors came from an adult who received the AZD1222 COVID-19 vaccine. The CDR3 runs from the conserved cysteine through the conserved F or W. A D gene is named only where the DNA matches it firmly. Part of the rows lack a size; the others show once, few, many or a class for expanded clones.

>TRBJ2-7|TRBD2|-|TRBV5-1
TGCGCCAGCAGCTTCAACAGCCTACGGGGGGACGAGCAGTACTTC
CASSFNSLRGDEQYF
>TRBJ2-7|-|-|TRBV2
TGTGCCAGCAGTGATCTGAGCCAGAGCTCCTACGAGCAGTACTTC
CASSDLSQSSYEQYF
>TRBJ1-1|TRBD1|-|TRBV19
TGTGCCAGTAGTGCCCCCAGGGGGCATGCTTTCTTT
CASSAPRGHAFF
>TRBJ2-7|-|-|TRBV24-1
TGTGCCACGAAAGGAGGGGGGCCCTTGGAAGAGCAGTACTTC
CATKGGGPLEEQYF
>TRBJ2-4|-|-|TRBV21-1
TGTGCCAGCAGCCCCCTTCCCCCTTCCGCCCCCGTAGCCAAAAACATTCAGTACTTC
CASSPLPPSAPVAKNIQYF
>TRBJ2-2|TRBD1|-|TRBV11-3
TGTGCCAGCAGCCGGAAAGGACAGGGGAGTACGAACACCGGGGAGCTGTTTTTT
CASSRKGQGSTNTGELFF
>TRBJ1-6|TRBD1|-|TRBV5-6
TGTGCCAGCAGCGGGGGTGGGACAGCGTATTCACCCCTCCACTTT
CASSGGGTAYSPLHF
>TRBJ2-4|-|-|TRBV6-5
TGTGCCAGCAGTTATTCACTAGGGGACATTCAGTACTTC
CASSYSLGDIQYF
>TRBJ2-1|TRBD2|few|TRBV7-8
TGTGCCAGCAGTCGTAGCGGGAGGGAGCCCTTGGATGAGCAGTTCTTC
CASSRSGREPLDEQFF
>TRBJ2-7|TRBD2|-|TRBV5-1
TGCGCCAGCAGCGCCCTAGCGGGAGAAGGCGAGCAGTACTTC
CASSALAGEGEQYF
>TRBJ1-4|-|-|TRBV7-2
TGTGCCAGCAGCTCCGGACGGGGACGGGAAAAACTGTTTTTT
CASSSGRGREKLFF
>TRBJ1-3|-|-|TRBV19
TGTCAGGACGGCCTCAGCTCTGGAAACACCATATATTTT
CQDGLSSGNTIYF
>TRBJ1-1|-|-|TRBV14
TGTGCCAGCAGCCAAGGAACCACTTACACTGAAGCTTTCTTT
CASSQGTTYTEAFF
>TRBJ1-2|TRBD1|-|TRBV6-4
TGTGCCAGCAGCACCGGGACAGGGGATGGCTACACCTTC
CASSTGTGDGYTF
>TRBJ1-2|-|-|TRBV28
TGTGCCAGCAGAACAGGAGGACTCTATGGCTACACCTTC
CASRTGGLYGYTF
>TRBJ2-5|-|-|TRBV3-1/TRBV3-2
TGTGCCAGCAGTGTCACAGGGAGACAAGAGACCCAGTACTTC
CASSVTGRQETQYF
>TRBJ2-5|-|-|TRBV7-2
TGTGCCAGCAGCTCAACGGCCCGAACTATAAACGTTGAGACCCAGTACTTC
CASSSTARTINVETQYF
>TRBJ1-5|-|-|TRBV5-1
TGCGCCAGCAGCTTGGGGGAGAATAGCAATCAGCCCCAGCATTTT
CASSLGENSNQPQHF
>TRBJ1-1|-|-|TRBV28
TGTGCCAGCAGTTTATGGGGGGGCGCTGAAGCTTTCTTT
CASSLWGGAEAFF
>TRBJ2-7|-|-|TRBV5-6
TGTGCCAGCAGCTTCCGGACATTAAACGAGCAGTACTTC
CASSFRTLNEQYF
>TRBJ1-5|-|-|TRBV6-4
TGTGCCAGCAGTGACCCCAACAAGAATAGCAATCAGCCCCAGCATTTT
CASSDPNKNSNQPQHF
>TRBJ1-1|-|few|TRBV19
TGTGCCAGTATTGGCAGAAGGAACGAAGCTTTCTTT
CASIGRRNEAFF
>TRBJ2-1|-|-|TRBV7-8
TGTGCCAGCAGCACCCTTCAGGGGGGGTCCCACAATGAGCAGTTCTTC
CASSTLQGGSHNEQFF
>TRBJ1-1|-|-|TRBV5-4
TGTGCCAGCAGCTCGGACGGGAACACTGAAGCTTTCTTT
CASSSDGNTEAFF
>TRBJ1-1|-|-|TRBV10-1
TGCGCCAGCAGTGATCCTGCTTCAAACACTGAAGCTTTCTTT
CASSDPASNTEAFF
>TRBJ2-1|-|-|TRBV6-2/TRBV6-3
TGTGCCAGCAGTTACCAGGACAATGAGCAGTTCTTC
CASSYQDNEQFF
>TRBJ1-1|-|-|TRBV12-3/TRBV12-4
TGTGCCAGATCCCGAAGGGGCGAAAGTGAAGCTTTCTTT
CARSRRGESEAFF
>TRBJ2-7|-|-|TRBV10-1
TGCGCCAGCAGTGAGTCCTCCGGCCGAGAGCAGTACTTC
CASSESSGREQYF
>TRBJ2-7|TRBD2|-|TRBV6-2/TRBV6-3
TGTGCCAGCAGCCGCGTGGCTAGCGGCTCCTACGAGCAGTACTTC
CASSRVASGSYEQYF
>TRBJ1-4|TRBD1|-|TRBV19
TGTGCCAGTAGTGACAGGGTAGGGGATGAAAAACTGTTTTTT
CASSDRVGDEKLFF
>TRBJ2-7|TRBD1|-|TRBV30
TGTGCCTGGAGTCAGGACAGGGTGAGGCACGAGCAGTACTTC
CAWSQDRVRHEQYF
>TRBJ1-2|-|-|TRBV7-2
TGTGCCAGCAGCCCGAATAGCCCGGGGACGGGTGGCTACACCTTC
CASSPNSPGTGGYTF
>TRBJ2-7|-|once|TRBV27
TGTGCCAGCAGGTGGCAGACTAGCTCCTACGAGCAGTACTTC
CASRWQTSSYEQYF
>TRBJ1-1|-|-|TRBV29-1
TGCAGCGTTGAAGTTGGAGCCAGCCGCCCCACTGAAGCTTTCTTT
CSVEVGASRPTEAFF
>TRBJ1-5|-|-|TRBV12-5
TGTGCTAGTGGGGGACTGGGGCCTCCAAATCAGCCCCAGCATTTT
CASGGLGPPNQPQHF
>TRBJ2-3|TRBD2|once|TRBV9
TGTGCCAGCAGCAAATCTAGCGGGGGGTCTCTTGGCACAGATACGCAGTATTTT
CASSKSSGGSLGTDTQYF
>TRBJ2-7|TRBD2|-|TRBV7-2
TGTGCCAGCACCGTCGAAGCGGGGGGGCCGAGGTACTTC
CASTVEAGGPRYF
>TRBJ1-6|-|-|TRBV30
TGTGCCTGGAGTGTAGGGGGTTCATTCGATTCACCCCTCCACTTT
CAWSVGGSFDSPLHF
>TRBJ2-5|-|-|TRBV10-1
TGCGCCAGCAGTGAGAGTTCATTGGGGCAGACCCAGTACTTC
CASSESSLGQTQYF
>TRBJ1-1|-|-|TRBV28
TGTGCCAGCAGATCGACCCCGCTCGGTAGTGAAGCTTTCTTT
CASRSTPLGSEAFF
>TRBJ1-2|-|few|TRBV12-3/TRBV12-4
TGTGCCAGCAGTTCCGGAAATGGCTACACCTTC
CASSSGNGYTF
>TRBJ2-7|-|-|TRBV30
TGTGCCTGGAGTAAGGAGGGGGCATTGGACGAGCAGTACTTC
CAWSKEGALDEQYF